This TCR beta chain was found in a study of cytomegalovirus exposure and HLA in healthy donors. Study observations and caveats: DRB1 showed the most TCR associations and HLA-C the fewest in a later analysis, as rates varied by HLA locus.

The CDR3 contains 13 residues. Looked up from germline, CDR1 is MGHRA and CDR2 is YSYEKL. V lost 5 bases, J lost 7 bases, and 12 bases lay in between. Concerning this clone: The target antigen is unknown. Other DNA sequences within the sample encode an identical CDR3.

It was with 60 Vbeta and 13 Jbeta primers that the PCR ran. Sequencing used immunoSEQ multiplex PCR; TCRdb keeps in-frame clones, though not all of them. The data contain approximately 170,000 clones, more than 60% of them singletons. Sequenced input: PBMCs. The origin of this receptor is a female donor in good health and CMV-seronegative. The gene calls are TRBV4-1 and TRBJ2-1; the D gene is possibly TRBD2 (5 bases). The CDR3 DNA reads as TGCGCCAGCAGCTCCCCGGGGTTTAATGAGCAGTTCTTC. Translated: CASSSPGFNEQFF.